This T cell receptor beta chain was recovered during a study of blood T cell repertoires in COVID-19. Original analysis: Estimation of nucleated cell counts relied on the amplification of reference gene primers. Libraries were prepared by immunoSEQ multiplex PCR; TCRdb keeps only in-frame clonotypes and omits some of them. V, J and clone size were drawn from that table, and D and trimming were deduced from the DNA. This sample has over 40,000 clones, with roughly 86% found just once. The germline CDR1 and CDR2 sequences are LNHDA and SQIVND (reference sequence). The CDR3 runs to 15 residues. Trimming removed 2 bases from V and 1 base from J, with 8 bases in between.

This rearrangement joins TRBV19 to TRBJ2-2, with TRBD1 as a possible D gene (5 bases). Sequenced: peripheral blood. This clonotype was sampled from a human donor in a cohort sampled during active COVID-19. The CDR3 sequence is CASSIRGGNTGELFF. In nucleotides, the CDR3 is TGTGCCAGTAGTATAAGGGGCGGGAACACCGGGGAGCTGTTTTTT.